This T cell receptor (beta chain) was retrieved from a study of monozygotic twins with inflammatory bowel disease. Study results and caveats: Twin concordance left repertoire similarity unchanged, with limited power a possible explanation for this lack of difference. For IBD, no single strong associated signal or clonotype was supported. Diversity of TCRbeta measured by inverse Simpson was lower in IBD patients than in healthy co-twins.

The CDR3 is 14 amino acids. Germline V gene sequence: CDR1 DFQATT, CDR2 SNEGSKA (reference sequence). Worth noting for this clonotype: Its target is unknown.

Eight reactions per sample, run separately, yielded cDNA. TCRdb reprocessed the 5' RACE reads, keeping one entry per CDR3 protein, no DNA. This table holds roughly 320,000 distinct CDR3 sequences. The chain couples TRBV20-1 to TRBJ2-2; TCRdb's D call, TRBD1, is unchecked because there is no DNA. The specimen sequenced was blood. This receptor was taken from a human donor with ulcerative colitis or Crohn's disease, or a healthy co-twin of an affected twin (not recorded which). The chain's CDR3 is CSAPRTEHTGELFF.